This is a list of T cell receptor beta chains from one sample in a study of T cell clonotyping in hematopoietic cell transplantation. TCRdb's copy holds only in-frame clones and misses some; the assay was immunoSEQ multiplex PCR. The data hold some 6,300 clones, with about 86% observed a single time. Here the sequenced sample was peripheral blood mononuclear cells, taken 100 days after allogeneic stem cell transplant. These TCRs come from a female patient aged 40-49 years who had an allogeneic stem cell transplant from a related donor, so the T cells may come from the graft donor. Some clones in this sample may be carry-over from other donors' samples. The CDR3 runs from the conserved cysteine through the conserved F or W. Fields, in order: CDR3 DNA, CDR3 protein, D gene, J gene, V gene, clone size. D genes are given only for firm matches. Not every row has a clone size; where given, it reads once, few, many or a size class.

TGTGCCAGACGAGAACCGTCCTACGAGCAGTACTTC | CARREPSYEQYF | . | TRBJ2-7 | TRBV2 | once
TGCGCCAGCAGCACGGACAGTTTCTCTGGAAACACCATATATTTT | CASSTDSFSGNTIYF | . | TRBJ1-3 | TRBV5-1 | .
TGTGCCAGTAGTAGCGGGGGTAGCGGGAGCGAGACCCAGTACTTC | CASSSGGSGSETQYF | TRBD2 | TRBJ2-5 | TRBV19 | .
TGTGCCAGCAGCTTGGGGGCAGGAGACAATGAGCAGTTCTTC | CASSLGAGDNEQFF | . | TRBJ2-1 | TRBV7-9 | few
. | CASSSSYSGNTIYF | . | TRBJ1-3 | TRBV27 | .
TGTGCCAGTAGTACCCCTCGCGGGAGGGGTGAAGACTATGGCTACACCTTC | CASSTPRGRGEDYGYTF | . | TRBJ1-2 | TRBV19 | .
TGTGCCAGCAGCTTAGTGGTGGGGGGCAATCAGCCCCAGCATTTT | CASSLVVGGNQPQHF | . | TRBJ1-5 | TRBV7-8 | .
TGTGCCAGCAGTTCCGGGGTTAACTATGGCTACACCTTC | CASSSGVNYGYTF | . | TRBJ1-2 | TRBV11-3 | .
TGTGCCAGCAGTTACTTTGGGGGCCAAGAGACCCAGTACTTC | CASSYFGGQETQYF | . | TRBJ2-5 | TRBV6-6 | .
TGTGCCAGCAGCTTAGGACCCAGCAATCAGCCCCAGCATTTT | CASSLGPSNQPQHF | . | TRBJ1-5 | TRBV7-9 | .
TGTGCCAGCAGCCTAATTGGGACAGGGTACAATGAGCAGTTCTTC | CASSLIGTGYNEQFF | TRBD1 | TRBJ2-1 | TRBV9 | .
. | CAWSVQGTFGANVLTF | . | TRBJ2-6 | TRBV30 | .
TGTGCCAGCAGCTTAGAGGGACAGACCTACGAGCAGTACTTC | CASSLEGQTYEQYF | TRBD1 | TRBJ2-7 | TRBV13 | .
TGCGCCAGCAGCTTGGCCCCAGACTATGGCTACACCTTC | CASSLAPDYGYTF | . | TRBJ1-2 | TRBV5-1 | once
TGTGCCAGTAGTACCCGACGAGTTGGCACCTATGGCTACACCTTC | CASSTRRVGTYGYTF | . | TRBJ1-2 | TRBV19 | .
TGTGCCAGCACCAATGATATCCTACAGGGGGCGAGCGAGCAGTACTTC | CASTNDILQGASEQYF | TRBD1 | TRBJ2-7 | TRBV11-3 | .
TGTGCCAGCAGCTCGAGCCGGGCATCTGGGGCCAACGTCCTGACTTTC | CASSSSRASGANVLTF | . | TRBJ2-6 | TRBV7-9 | .
TGTGCTAGCAGCTATAGTGGGGGTCAGGAGACCCAGTACTTC | CASSYSGGQETQYF | . | TRBJ2-5 | TRBV7-7 | .
TGTGCCAGCAGTTTACCCGAGAGGAACACCGGGGAGCTGTTTTTT | CASSLPERNTGELFF | . | TRBJ2-2 | TRBV28 | .
TGTGCCAGCAGCCCGATTAGGGTCAACTATGGCTACACCTTC | CASSPIRVNYGYTF | . | TRBJ1-2 | TRBV25-1 | .
TGTGCCAGCAATCAGTCGAGAAGCGACGAGCAGTACTTC | CASNQSRSDEQYF | . | TRBJ2-7 | TRBV7-8 | .
TGTGCCACCAGTAGGGAGTCTGGCTACACCTTC | CATSRESGYTF | . | TRBJ1-2 | TRBV15 | few
TGCGCCAGCAGTGAACGCAACACCGGGGAGCTGTTTTTT | CASSERNTGELFF | . | TRBJ2-2 | TRBV10-1 | .
TGTGCCAGTAGTCCGGGGGCAGGCCAGCCCCAGCATTTT | CASSPGAGQPQHF | . | TRBJ1-5 | TRBV19 | .
TGTGCCACCAGCAGCTACCCCATGGGGGGAGGGGACCAAGAGACCCAGTACTTC | CATSSYPMGGGDQETQYF | TRBD2 | TRBJ2-5 | TRBV15 | .
TGTGCCAGCAGCCCGCGGGAGTTGAGCACAGATACGCAGTATTTT | CASSPRELSTDTQYF | TRBD2 | TRBJ2-3 | TRBV4-2 | .